Listed here are 21 T cell receptor beta chains from one sample, sequenced in a study of blood T cell repertoires in COVID-19. TCRdb's table, derived via immunoSEQ multiplex PCR, lists solely in-frame clones and lacks some. The table has approximately 130,000 clones, roughly 79% seen once; the top ten hold roughly 10%. Sequencing used peripheral blood. These receptors were collected from a human donor in a cohort sampled during active COVID-19.

The V and J genes are TRBV5-4 and TRBJ2-7, with D possibly being TRBD2 (5 bases). This CDR3 contains 17 residues. V lost 0 bases, J lost 9 bases, and 25 bases lay in between. Germline V gene data show CDR1 as SGHNT and CDR2 as YYREEE (reference sequence). CDR3 coding DNA: TGTGCCAGCAGCTTGGGTGGTTCGGGATCTACGAAATGGGTGCAGTACTTC. Its protein product is CASSLGGSGSTKWVQYF.

This clone has a count of ten or more. The chain has TRBV5-6 and TRBJ2-1; 9 bases fit TRBD2. This CDR3 has 16 amino acids. CDR1 SGHDT and CDR2 YYEEEE come from the germline V gene. V was clipped by 3 bases and J by 2 bases; unmatched bases: 6. In nucleotides, the CDR3 is TGTGCCAGCAGCTCCCTAGCGGGGCCCCCCTACAATGAGCAGTTCTTC. As protein: CASSSLAGPPYNEQFF.

The sample holds one count of this clone. V and J are TRBV7-8 and TRBJ1-4, with TRBD1 matching over 8 bases. This CDR3 is 14 amino acids long. With 5 bases clipped from V and 5 bases from J, the junction kept 4 bases outside the gene matches. Germline CDR1 SGHVS, CDR2 FQNEAQ. The CDR3 DNA sequence: TGTGCCAGCAGCGACAGGGGACCGAATGAAAAACTGTTTTTT. Its protein is CASSDRGPNEKLFF.

The chain combines TRBV19 with TRBJ1-1; TRBD1 might be the D (5 bases). V was cut by 5 bases and J by 1 base, with 14 bases left in between. The germline V gene encodes CDR1 LNHDA and CDR2 SQIVND (reference sequence). The CDR3 is 15 residues long. The CDR3 sequence is CASSGSGRSNTEAFF. The CDR3 bases are TGTGCCAGTAGTGGGTCAGGGCGGTCGAACACTGAAGCTTTCTTT. The whole variable domain, filled in from reference TRBV19 and TRBJ1-1, reads DGGITQSPKYLFRKEGQNVTLSCEQNLNHDAMYWYRQDPGQGLRLIYYSQIVNDFQKGDIAEGYSVSREKKESFPLTVTSAQKNPTAFYLCASSGSGRSNTEAFFGQGTRLTVV.

This chain links TRBV5-6 with TRBJ2-3, with a possible D match to TRBD2 (5 bases). V shed 2 bases and J shed 9 bases, with 7 bases lying between them. Germline V lookup: CDR1 SGHDT, CDR2 YYEEEE. There are 11 residues in the CDR3. The CDR3 region is CASSFGETQYF. In nucleotides, the CDR3 is TGTGCCAGCAGCTTCGGGGAGACGCAGTATTTT.

The genes are TRBV19 and TRBJ2-1, with TRBD2 matching 7 bases. Germline assignment: CDR1 LNHDA and CDR2 SQIVND (reference sequence). The CDR3 length is 19 residues. V lost 1 base to trimming and J lost 4 bases; unmatched junction nucleotides: 16. The CDR3 bases are TGTGCCAGTAGTATAGCCCCTCCGGGAAGCGGGGAACCTTACAATGAGCAGTTCTTC. Translation gives CASSIAPPGSGEPYNEQFF.

The chain couples TRBV6-1 to TRBJ1-5; weak D call: TRBD1 (6 bases). Trimming removed 3 bases from V and 0 bases from J, with 18 bases in between. The CDR3 totals 18 residues. Germline CDR1 is MNHNS and CDR2 is SASEGT. CDR3 in DNA: TGTGCCAGCAGTGACCTACCAGGGACACTACTTAGCAATCAGCCCCAGCATTTT. It codes for CASSDLPGTLLSNQPQHF.

The chain uses TRBV7-8 and TRBJ2-7; D possibly corresponds to TRBD2 (6 bases). The CDR3 has 16 amino acids. Germline CDR1 reads SGHVS; CDR2 reads FQNEAQ. Trimming left V 2 bases short and J 1 base short, with 15 bases between. The CDR3 DNA reads TGTGCCAGCAGCTTAACATGGGGGGAAAGGTCCTACGAGCAGTACTTC. This sequence encodes CASSLTWGERSYEQYF.

V usage is TRBV6-5 and J usage is TRBJ1-5, with D unclear. CDR3 size: 14 residues. CDR1 is MNHEY, CDR2 SVGAGI, per germline. The V gene lost 4 bases and the J gene lost 5 bases, with 12 bases spanning the gap. CDR3 DNA: TGTGCCAGCAGTTCTGTTTGGAGGGATCAGCCCCAGCATTTT. Translating it yields CASSSVWRDQPQHF.

This chain links TRBV4-2 with TRBJ2-1, with 9 nucleotides matching TRBD1. J was trimmed by 4 bases and V by 0 bases; bases with no gene match: 7. The length of the CDR3 is 17 residues. The germline gives CDR1 LGHNA, CDR2 YNFKEQ. The CDR3 region is CASSQDRRQGVYNEQFF. In DNA, the CDR3 is TGTGCCAGCAGCCAAGATAGGCGACAGGGGGTTTACAATGAGCAGTTCTTC.

J is TRBJ2-3 and V is TRBV10-3; 8 bases are shared with TRBD2. This CDR3 is built from 14 residues. Losses at the gene ends were 4 bases for V and 1 base for J; bases not matched to a gene: 1. Germline loops: CDR1 ENHRY, CDR2 SYGVKD. CDR3 loop: CAISARGGTDTQYF. Written as DNA, the CDR3 is TGTGCCATCAGTGCGCGGGGGGGCACAGATACGCAGTATTTT.

The V gene is TRBV5-1, the J gene TRBJ1-2; 7 positions agree with TRBD1. CDR3 length: 14 amino acids. The germline CDR1 and CDR2 sequences are SGHRS and YFSETQ. V dropped 2 bases and J dropped 4; count of bases not matched to a gene: 5. The CDR3 loop is CASSLQGNGYGYTF. The CDR3, as DNA: TGCGCCAGCAGCTTACAGGGGAACGGCTATGGCTACACCTTC.

The chain is built from TRBV28 and TRBJ1-1; D is unclear. The CDR3 consists of 12 residues. Per the germline V gene, CDR1 is MDHEN and CDR2 is SYDVKM. Trimming left V 4 bases short and J 1 base short, with 4 bases between. CDR3 sequence: CASSSGNTEAFF. The CDR3 nucleotides are TGTGCCAGCAGTTCGGGGAACACTGAAGCTTTCTTT.

The CDR3 reads CASRLRDPGGTEAFF. Here the CDR3 DNA reads TGTGCCAGCAGGTTGAGGGACCCGGGAGGGACTGAAGCTTTCTTT. The chain links TRBV5-6 to TRBJ1-1; tentatively, D is TRBD1 (5 bases). Germline V CDR1 and CDR2: SGHDT, YYEEEE. This CDR3 spans 15 amino acids. The germline V and J ends were trimmed by 5 bases and 5 bases, with 19 bases remaining between them.

The chain recombines TRBV18 with TRBJ2-5, with D possibly matching TRBD1 (5 bases). This CDR3 is 15 amino acids long. The ends were cut back, 3 bases at V and 4 bases at J, with 15 bases in the middle. Germline values: CDR1 KGHSH, CDR2 LQKENI. In nucleotides, the CDR3 is TGTGCCAGCTCACCTCTGCCAGGGTCGGGAGAGACCCAGTACTTC. It specifies CASSPLPGSGETQYF.

This clone was seen at least ten times. The CDR3 DNA reads TGTGCCAGCAGCTTGAAGACAGGGAACACCGGGGAGCTGTTTTTT. Amino acids: CASSLKTGNTGELFF. This chain connects TRBV7-8 to TRBJ2-2; TRBD1 is a possible D gene (6 bases). CDR3 length equals 15 residues. V was shortened by 3 bases and J by 1 base, with 9 bases between the two germline ends. Germline V gene sequence: CDR1 SGHVS, CDR2 FQNEAQ.

V usage is TRBV27 and J usage is TRBJ2-7, with 10 bases aligning to TRBD2. CDR3 length equals 15 residues. The V gene's germline CDR1 is MNHEY and CDR2 SMNVEV (reference sequence). Trimming removed 5 bases from V and 2 bases from J; junction bases left unmatched: 6. In nucleotides, the CDR3 is TGTGCCAGCAGTAGCGCTAGCGGGGGTGCCTACGAGCAGTACTTC. Translated: CASSSASGGAYEQYF.

This clone was counted only a few times. The chain uses TRBV5-1 and TRBJ1-4, with D possibly being TRBD1 (6 bases). In germline, CDR1 is SGHRS, CDR2 YFSETQ. CDR3 length equals 15 residues. V lost 7 bases, J lost 2 bases, and 15 bases lay in between. DNA of the CDR3: TGCGCCAGCGGCGCAGGGGTGGTGACTAATGAAAAACTGTTTTTT. Protein sequence: CASGAGVVTNEKLFF.

This clone came up a few times. V gene TRBV6-1 combines with J gene TRBJ1-3; 9 nucleotides agree with TRBD1. The trim removed 3 bases at V and 2 bases at J, leaving 2 bases unmatched. From germline, CDR1 is MNHNS and CDR2 SASEGT. CDR3 length: 15 residues. The CDR3 spells CASSENRGPGNTIYF. The CDR3 region has the DNA TGTGCCAGCAGTGAGAACAGGGGGCCTGGAAACACCATATATTTT.

CDR3 in amino acids: CASSYSSAGGNEQFF. DNA for the CDR3: TGTGCCAGCAGTTACTCGTCTGCAGGAGGTAATGAGCAGTTCTTC. V and J are TRBV6-6 and TRBJ2-1; D may be TRBD2 (5 bases). The CDR3 totals 15 residues. Germline values: CDR1 MNHNY, CDR2 SVGAGI (reference sequence). Trimming removed 0 bases at V and 7 bases at J, with 13 bases between.

This clone was counted a single time. This chain uses TRBV6-5 with TRBJ2-5, with TRBD1 identical over 9 bases. The CDR3 extends over 14 amino acids. V gave up 5 bases and J gave up 5 bases; unmatched junction bases: 6. CDR1 MNHEY and CDR2 SVGAGI come from the germline V gene. The DNA of the CDR3 is TGTGCCAGCAGTCCCCGGACAGGGGCGGAGACCCAGTACTTC. As protein: CASSPRTGAETQYF.